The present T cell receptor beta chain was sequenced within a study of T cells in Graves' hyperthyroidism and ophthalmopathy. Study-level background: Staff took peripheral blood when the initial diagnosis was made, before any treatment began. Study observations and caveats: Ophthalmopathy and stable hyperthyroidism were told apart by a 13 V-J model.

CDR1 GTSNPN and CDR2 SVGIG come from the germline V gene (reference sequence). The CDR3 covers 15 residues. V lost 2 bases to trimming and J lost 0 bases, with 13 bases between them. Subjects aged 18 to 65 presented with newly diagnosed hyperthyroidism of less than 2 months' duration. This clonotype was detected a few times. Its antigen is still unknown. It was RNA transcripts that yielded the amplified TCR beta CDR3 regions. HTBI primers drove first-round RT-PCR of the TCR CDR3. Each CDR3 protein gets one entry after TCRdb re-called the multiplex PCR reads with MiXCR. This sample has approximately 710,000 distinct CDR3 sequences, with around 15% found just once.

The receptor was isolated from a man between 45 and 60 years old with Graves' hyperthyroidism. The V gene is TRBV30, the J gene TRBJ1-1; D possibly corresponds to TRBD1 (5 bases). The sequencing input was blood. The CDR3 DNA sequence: TGTGCCTGGAGTACTTCGGGACGGATGAACACTGAAGCTTTCTTT. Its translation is CAWSTSGRMNTEAFF.